This T cell receptor (beta chain) was retrieved from a study of shared clonotypes between healthy human individuals. General observations from the study: Collection of samples was limited to blood; tissue repertoires likely differ. Measured sharing among donors was expected to vary with sequencing depth.

Splitting of CD4+ cells produced CD45RA+ naive and CD45RA-negative memory subsets. As processed by the authors: Without quality scores, immunoSEQ junctional reads could not be filtered like full-length reads. Clones were sequenced by immunoSEQ multiplex PCR, and TCRdb holds only the in-frame ones, with some missing. V, J and clone size are taken as reported in that table, and D and trimming were inferred from the DNA itself. Of approximately 2.5 million clones listed, 85% to 95% are singletons. As for this clone: Its antigen is unidentified. In the same sample, other DNA sequences code for this CDR3.

Sequencing was carried out using naive CD4+ T cells sorted from blood. Indicated subset: CD45RA+ positively selected. The sequence was obtained from a young man in good health.

CDR3 amino acids: CASSPGQGSYNEQFF. CDR3 coding DNA: TGCGCCAGCAGCCCGGGACAGGGATCCTACAATGAGCAGTTCTTC. V and J are TRBV5-1 and TRBJ2-1; 9 positions match TRBD1. Germline V CDR1 and CDR2: SGHRS, YFSETQ. With 4 bases clipped from V and 1 base from J, the junction kept 3 bases outside the gene matches. The CDR3 spans 15 residues.